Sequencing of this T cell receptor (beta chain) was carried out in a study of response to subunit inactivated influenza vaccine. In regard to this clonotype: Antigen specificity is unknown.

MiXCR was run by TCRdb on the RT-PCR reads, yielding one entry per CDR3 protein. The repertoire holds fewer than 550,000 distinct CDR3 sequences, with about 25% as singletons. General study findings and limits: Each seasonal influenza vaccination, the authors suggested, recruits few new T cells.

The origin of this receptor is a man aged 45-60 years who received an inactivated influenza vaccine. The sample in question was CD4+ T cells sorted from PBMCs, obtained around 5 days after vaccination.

This CDR3 is CASSLVSAGSYNEQFF. CDR3 sequence (DNA): TGTGCCAGCAGCTTAGTGTCTGCGGGGTCCTACAATGAGCAGTTCTTC. J is TRBJ2-1 and V is TRBV7-9; TRBD2 might be the D (6 bases). From germline, CDR1 is SEHNR and CDR2 FQNEAQ (reference sequence). CDR3 size: 16 residues. V was cut by 1 base and J by 1 base, with 11 bases left in between.